These T cell receptor beta chains were read from a single sample in a study of shared clonotypes between healthy human individuals. TCRdb's copy holds only in-frame clones and misses some; the assay was immunoSEQ multiplex PCR. The sample holds about 1,500,000 clones, roughly 96% seen once. Sequencing was carried out using naive CD4+ T cells sorted from blood. The receptors shown here come from a young man in good health. Each CDR3 is given with its conserved first and last residue. Fields, in order: clone size, D gene, V gene, J gene, CDR3 DNA, CDR3 protein. The D gene is left open where the match is weak. Only part of the rows carry a size: once, few, many, or a class if the clone is expanded.

clone_size: .
d_call: .
v_call: TRBV6-5
j_call: TRBJ2-2
cdr3_nt: TGTGCCAGCAGTTACAAGGGTGTTTACACCGGGGAGCTGTTTTTT
cdr3_aa: CASSYKGVYTGELFF

clone_size: .
d_call: TRBD2
v_call: TRBV6-5
j_call: TRBJ2-1
cdr3_nt: TGTGCCAGCAGCCTCACTAGCGGGAGTTACAATGAGCAGTTCTTC
cdr3_aa: CASSLTSGSYNEQFF

clone_size: .
d_call: .
v_call: TRBV15
j_call: TRBJ1-1
cdr3_nt: TGTGCCACCAGCAGAGCCCCGGGGGCCACTGAAGCTTTCTTT
cdr3_aa: CATSRAPGATEAFF

clone_size: .
d_call: .
v_call: TRBV30
j_call: TRBJ2-5
cdr3_nt: TGTGCCTGGAGTGTAGCAGGGTCGGAGACCCAGTACTTC
cdr3_aa: CAWSVAGSETQYF

clone_size: once
d_call: TRBD2
v_call: TRBV9
j_call: TRBJ2-2
cdr3_nt: TGTGCCAGCAGCGTATGGACTAGCGGGAACACCGGGGAGCTGTTTTTT
cdr3_aa: CASSVWTSGNTGELFF

clone_size: .
d_call: .
v_call: TRBV7-2
j_call: TRBJ2-7
cdr3_nt: TGTGCCAGCAGCTTAGTGAGTGTATCAGGGACCTACGAGCAGTACTTC
cdr3_aa: CASSLVSVSGTYEQYF

clone_size: .
d_call: .
v_call: TRBV6-1
j_call: TRBJ1-1
cdr3_nt: TGTGCCAGCAGTGATGGGTCTCTGAACACTGAAGCTTTCTTT
cdr3_aa: CASSDGSLNTEAFF

clone_size: .
d_call: TRBD1
v_call: TRBV28
j_call: TRBJ1-5
cdr3_nt: TGTGCCAGCATTCGACAGGGAGGTAATCAGCCCCAGCATTTT
cdr3_aa: CASIRQGGNQPQHF

clone_size: .
d_call: .
v_call: TRBV4-3
j_call: TRBJ1-5
cdr3_nt: TGCGCCAGCAGCCAAGATTCGCGGGGGGCCGAAAATCAGCCCCAGCATTTT
cdr3_aa: CASSQDSRGAENQPQHF

clone_size: .
d_call: .
v_call: TRBV21-1
j_call: TRBJ2-2
cdr3_nt: TGTGCCAGCAGCAGAGGGACCTACGACACCGGGGAGCTGTTTTTT
cdr3_aa: CASSRGTYDTGELFF

clone_size: .
d_call: .
v_call: TRBV7-8
j_call: TRBJ2-4
cdr3_nt: TGTGCCAGCAGCTTAGCGCGGCAGGGGCCCCCAAACATTCAGTACTTC
cdr3_aa: CASSLARQGPPNIQYF

clone_size: .
d_call: .
v_call: TRBV10-3
j_call: TRBJ2-7
cdr3_nt: TGTGCCATCAGTGAGAACAAAGGAGGCGGGGAGCAGTACTTC
cdr3_aa: CAISENKGGGEQYF

clone_size: .
d_call: .
v_call: TRBV30
j_call: TRBJ2-7
cdr3_nt: TGTGCCTACACATCACTCCGGGACCTACACAGCCGCGAGCAGTACTTC
cdr3_aa: CAYTSLRDLHSREQYF

clone_size: .
d_call: .
v_call: TRBV6-5
j_call: TRBJ1-3
cdr3_nt: TGTGCCAGCAGTTACTCAGGGGGGACTGGAAACACCATATATTTT
cdr3_aa: CASSYSGGTGNTIYF

clone_size: .
d_call: TRBD1
v_call: TRBV5-1
j_call: TRBJ1-4
cdr3_nt: TGCGCCAGCAGCGTAGACAGGGTTGTTGAAAAACTGTTTTTT
cdr3_aa: CASSVDRVVEKLFF

clone_size: .
d_call: .
v_call: TRBV5-4
j_call: TRBJ2-6
cdr3_nt: TGTGCCAGCAGCTTGGAAGGGACCGGGGCCAACGTCCTGACTTTC
cdr3_aa: CASSLEGTGANVLTF

clone_size: once
d_call: .
v_call: TRBV4-2
j_call: TRBJ1-4
cdr3_nt: TGTGCCAGCGGGAAGTTTGCTGTCGGGTCCAATGAAAAACTGTTTTTT
cdr3_aa: CASGKFAVGSNEKLFF

clone_size: .
d_call: .
v_call: TRBV7-3
j_call: TRBJ1-1
cdr3_nt: TGTGCCAGCAGCTTAAACAGGGTAAGCGCTGAAGCTTTCTTT
cdr3_aa: CASSLNRVSAEAFF

clone_size: once
d_call: .
v_call: TRBV6-5
j_call: TRBJ2-5
cdr3_nt: TGTGCCAGCAGTTACATAACAGGGTTCCGCCAAGAGACCCAGTACTTC
cdr3_aa: CASSYITGFRQETQYF

clone_size: .
d_call: TRBD1
v_call: TRBV2
j_call: TRBJ2-2
cdr3_nt: TGTGCCAGCAGAGCCGGGACAGTAAACACCGGGGAGCTGTTTTTT
cdr3_aa: CASRAGTVNTGELFF

clone_size: once
d_call: TRBD1
v_call: TRBV5-1
j_call: TRBJ2-3
cdr3_nt: TGCGCCAGCAGCCCGACAGGGAGAAGTGCAGATACGCAGTATTTT
cdr3_aa: CASSPTGRSADTQYF

clone_size: .
d_call: .
v_call: TRBV19
j_call: TRBJ2-1
cdr3_nt: TGTGCCAGTAGTATCGGTCAGGGAGGCTATGAGCAGTTCTTC
cdr3_aa: CASSIGQGGYEQFF

clone_size: .
d_call: TRBD1
v_call: TRBV28
j_call: TRBJ1-2
cdr3_nt: TGTGCCAGCAGTCGGGACAGTACAGACGGCTACACCTTC
cdr3_aa: CASSRDSTDGYTF

clone_size: .
d_call: .
v_call: TRBV15
j_call: TRBJ1-3
cdr3_nt: TGTGCCACCAGCTGGGGACTTAGCTCTGGAAACACCATATATTTT
cdr3_aa: CATSWGLSSGNTIYF

clone_size: .
d_call: .
v_call: TRBV29-1
j_call: TRBJ2-2
cdr3_nt: TGCAGCGGATGCTCTATAACGTCCGGGGAGCTGTTTTTT
cdr3_aa: CSGCSITSGELFF

clone_size: .
d_call: .
v_call: TRBV10-3
j_call: TRBJ2-7
cdr3_nt: TGTGCCATCAGGGGGTCTTCGACCTCTACCGAGCAGTACTTC
cdr3_aa: CAIRGSSTSTEQYF

clone_size: .
d_call: .
v_call: TRBV6-4
j_call: TRBJ2-3
cdr3_nt: TGTGCCAGCCGCCCGGGGCTTAACACAGATACGCAGTATTTT
cdr3_aa: CASRPGLNTDTQYF

clone_size: .
d_call: .
v_call: TRBV5-1
j_call: TRBJ1-2
cdr3_nt: TGCGCCAGCAGCTTGGGGGCAGGGACGAGTACTTATGGCTACACCTTC
cdr3_aa: CASSLGAGTSTYGYTF

clone_size: .
d_call: .
v_call: TRBV6-5
j_call: TRBJ2-3
cdr3_nt: TGTGCCAGCAGCTCGTTGTGGTCTAGCACAGATACGCAGTATTTT
cdr3_aa: CASSSLWSSTDTQYF

clone_size: .
d_call: .
v_call: TRBV4-1
j_call: TRBJ2-5
cdr3_nt: TGCGCCAGCAGCCAGATGGGTATAGGGACCCAGTACTTC
cdr3_aa: CASSQMGIGTQYF

clone_size: .
d_call: .
v_call: TRBV5-1
j_call: TRBJ2-2
cdr3_nt: TGCGCCAGCAGCGCCGGACCTCACGGGCAGGACACCGGGGAGCTGTTTTTT
cdr3_aa: CASSAGPHGQDTGELFF

clone_size: .
d_call: .
v_call: TRBV6-1
j_call: TRBJ1-3
cdr3_nt: TGTGCCAGCAGTGAAGGTATACCCGGAAACACCATATATTTT
cdr3_aa: CASSEGIPGNTIYF

clone_size: .
d_call: .
v_call: TRBV9
j_call: TRBJ2-1
cdr3_nt: TGTGCCAGCAGCGCCCGACCCGGCTCCTACAATGAGCAGTTCTTC
cdr3_aa: CASSARPGSYNEQFF

clone_size: .
d_call: TRBD1
v_call: TRBV5-8
j_call: TRBJ1-1
cdr3_nt: TGTGCCAGCAGTTCGTTCCGGGACAGGGCCCTTCGGGCCTTT
cdr3_aa: CASSSFRDRALRAF

clone_size: .
d_call: TRBD2
v_call: TRBV18
j_call: TRBJ2-3
cdr3_nt: TGTGCCAGCTCACTTAAAGCGGGAGATGGCACAGATACGCAGTATTTT
cdr3_aa: CASSLKAGDGTDTQYF

clone_size: .
d_call: .
v_call: TRBV29-1
j_call: TRBJ2-1
cdr3_nt: TGCAGCGTTGACAACAGTCCTTACAATGAGCAGTTCTTC
cdr3_aa: CSVDNSPYNEQFF

clone_size: .
d_call: .
v_call: TRBV9
j_call: TRBJ1-1
cdr3_nt: TGTGCCAGCAGCGTAGGACACACAGGGAAGGCCGAAGCTTTCTTT
cdr3_aa: CASSVGHTGKAEAFF

clone_size: .
d_call: TRBD1
v_call: TRBV18
j_call: TRBJ2-1
cdr3_nt: TGTGCCAGCTCAGTCCGGGACAGGGTAATCGATGAGCAGTTCTTC
cdr3_aa: CASSVRDRVIDEQFF

clone_size: .
d_call: TRBD2
v_call: TRBV10-3
j_call: TRBJ2-3
cdr3_nt: TGTGCCATCAGTCTTCTAGCGGGATACACAGATACGCAGTATTTT
cdr3_aa: CAISLLAGYTDTQYF

clone_size: .
d_call: .
v_call: TRBV27
j_call: TRBJ2-7
cdr3_nt: TGTGCCAGCAGTTTAAGACAGGCTAGCTCCTACGAGCAGTACTTC
cdr3_aa: CASSLRQASSYEQYF

clone_size: .
d_call: .
v_call: TRBV29-1
j_call: TRBJ2-7
cdr3_nt: TGCAGCGTTGAAGATCGGAGTACGACCGGGGAGTACTTC
cdr3_aa: CSVEDRSTTGEYF

clone_size: few
d_call: .
v_call: TRBV7-9
j_call: TRBJ1-1
cdr3_nt: TGTGCCAGCAGCTTACTGTCCAACACTGAAGCTTTCTTT
cdr3_aa: CASSLLSNTEAFF

clone_size: .
d_call: .
v_call: TRBV18
j_call: TRBJ2-5
cdr3_nt: TGTGCCAGCTCACCACCCGCGCCGCGGGTCCAAGAGACCCAGTACTTC
cdr3_aa: CASSPPAPRVQETQYF

clone_size: .
d_call: .
v_call: TRBV5-1
j_call: TRBJ1-4
cdr3_nt: TGCGCCAGCAGCGATGGATCTAATGAAAAACTGTTTTTT
cdr3_aa: CASSDGSNEKLFF

clone_size: .
d_call: .
v_call: TRBV30
j_call: TRBJ2-1
cdr3_nt: TGTGCCTGGAGGGGGGACCAGGGGAATGAGCAGTTCTTC
cdr3_aa: CAWRGDQGNEQFF

clone_size: .
d_call: TRBD1
v_call: TRBV28
j_call: TRBJ2-7
cdr3_nt: TGTGCCAGCAGTTTACGGTTTGTGGGACAGAGAGTGGGCGAGCAGTACTTC
cdr3_aa: CASSLRFVGQRVGEQYF

clone_size: .
d_call: TRBD1
v_call: TRBV18
j_call: TRBJ2-3
cdr3_nt: TGTGCCAGCTCACAAAGACAGGGAAGCACAGATACGCAGTATTTT
cdr3_aa: CASSQRQGSTDTQYF

clone_size: .
d_call: .
v_call: TRBV5-6
j_call: TRBJ1-5
cdr3_nt: TGTGCCAGCAGCTTATTTATCCGTAGCAATCAGCCCCAGCATTTT
cdr3_aa: CASSLFIRSNQPQHF

clone_size: .
d_call: .
v_call: TRBV28
j_call: TRBJ1-2
cdr3_nt: TGTGCCAGCAGATTCCCAACGAAACCCTATGGCTACACCTTC
cdr3_aa: CASRFPTKPYGYTF

clone_size: .
d_call: TRBD1
v_call: TRBV5-6
j_call: TRBJ2-3
cdr3_nt: TGTGCCAGCAGCTTGAGGACAGGGGGAGCAGATACGCAGTATTTT
cdr3_aa: CASSLRTGGADTQYF

clone_size: .
d_call: .
v_call: TRBV5-1
j_call: TRBJ2-7
cdr3_nt: TGCGCCAGCAGCCCTAGCTCTGGGTCTTTTTCCTACGAGCAGTACTTC
cdr3_aa: CASSPSSGSFSYEQYF

clone_size: .
d_call: .
v_call: TRBV27
j_call: TRBJ1-5
cdr3_nt: TGTGCCAGCAGTTTAATGGGGGGTGGGCAGCCCCAGCATTTT
cdr3_aa: CASSLMGGGQPQHF